Listed below are T cell receptor beta chains from one sample, sequenced in a study of T-cell reconstitution after alpha-beta-depleted transplantation in children. TCRdb processed the PCR reads anew with MiXCR; each CDR3 protein has one entry. The sample records approximately 420,000 distinct CDR3 sequences, roughly a tenth being singletons. The sequences come from PBMCs from the stem cell graft donor, collected from the stem cell graft. The receptor set was obtained from a human donor who donated a stem cell graft to a child with acute myeloid leukemia. Each CDR3 is given with its conserved first and last residue. D genes are given only for firm matches. Size values are once, few and many counts, or a class for expanded clones, and some rows have none.

clone_size	v_call	j_call	cdr3_length	d_call	cdr3_nt	cdr3_aa
few	TRBV6-1	TRBJ2-5	13	.	TGTGCCAGCAGTGTGGGGACGGGGGAGACCCAGTACTTC	CASSVGTGETQYF
many	TRBV7-2	TRBJ2-1	12	.	TGTGCCAGCAGCTTAGTGGGGTATGAGCAGTTCTTC	CASSLVGYEQFF
many	TRBV7-2	TRBJ2-1	12	.	TGTGCCAGCAGCCCGGACTTGGGTGAGCAGTTCTTC	CASSPDLGEQFF
.	TRBV7-9	TRBJ1-6	14	.	TGTGCCAGCAGCCCGGGAGGAACACCTTCACCCCTCCACTTT	CASSPGGTPSPLHF
.	TRBV11-1	TRBJ2-5	18	.	TGTGCCAGCAGCTTTCTAGCGCCCCGAGGACTTATACAAGAGACCCAGTACTTC	CASSFLAPRGLIQETQYF
few	TRBV7-6	TRBJ2-5	16	TRBD2	TGTGCCAGCAGCTTAGGGCCCGGGACTAGCGAGGAGACCCAGTACTTC	CASSLGPGTSEETQYF
many	TRBV7-2	TRBJ1-2	13	.	TGTGCCAGCAGCCCACGCAGTTCCTATGGCTACACCTTC	CASSPRSSYGYTF
.	TRBV6-1	TRBJ2-1	14	.	TGTGCCAGCAGTCTCAACCTAGGGATCAATGAGCAGTTCTTC	CASSLNLGINEQFF
.	TRBV5-1	TRBJ2-3	18	TRBD2	TGCGCCAGCAGCCTCGTCGGGGCTAGCGGGGGGAGCACAGATACGCAGTATTTT	CASSLVGASGGSTDTQYF
.	TRBV29-1	TRBJ2-5	14	.	TGCAGCGTTGAAGAAGGGGGGGGCGAGGAGACCCAGTACTTC	CSVEEGGGEETQYF
.	TRBV6-2/TRBV6-3	TRBJ2-3	17	TRBD2	TGTGCCAGCAGCACCGGACTAGCGGGAGGTCGCACAGATACGCAGTATTTT	CASSTGLAGGRTDTQYF
.	TRBV11-2	TRBJ2-1	15	TRBD1	TGTGCCAGCAGCGTGGCAGGGGGACGAATCGATGAGCAGTTCTTC	CASSVAGGRIDEQFF
many	TRBV7-9	TRBJ1-1	14	.	TGTGCCAGCAGCCGACGGGGGGTGAACACTGAAGCTTTCTTT	CASSRRGVNTEAFF
few	TRBV7-9	TRBJ2-3	17	.	TGTGCCAGCAGCCCACTTGGAGACTTTGTTAGCACAGATACGCAGTATTTT	CASSPLGDFVSTDTQYF
.	TRBV20-1	TRBJ2-4	14	.	TGCAGCTATGAATCCCAGGGAAAAGAAAACATGCAGTACTTC	CSYESQGKENMQYF
.	TRBV6-1	TRBJ2-5	14	.	TGTGCCAGCAGTGGGGGAACGGGGTCAGAGACCCAGTACTTC	CASSGGTGSETQYF
.	TRBV11-2	TRBJ1-2	16	.	TGTGCCAGCAGCTTAGGGTTGATCGGCACTAACTATGGCTACACCTTC	CASSLGLIGTNYGYTF
few	TRBV7-9	TRBJ2-2	15	.	TGTGCCAGCAGCCGGACAGATCGAACGACCGGGGAGCTGTTTTTT	CASSRTDRTTGELFF
.	TRBV3-1	TRBJ1-2	15	TRBD1	TGTGCCAGCAGCCAGAGGGGACAGGGGTGGTATGGCTACACCTTC	CASSQRGQGWYGYTF
.	TRBV13	TRBJ2-1	16	.	TGTGCCAGCAGCTTATCGGAGGGGTTGGGATACAATGAGCAGTTCTTC	CASSLSEGLGYNEQFF
.	TRBV4-2	TRBJ2-2	16	.	TGTGCCAGCAGCCAGCTGACAGAATCGAACACCGGGGAGCTGTTTTTT	CASSQLTESNTGELFF
few	TRBV29-1	TRBJ2-5	14	TRBD2	TGCAGTGCCCGTGGGAGGGTTGGCCAAGAGACCCAGTACTTC	CSARGRVGQETQYF
few	TRBV12-3/TRBV12-4	TRBJ2-7	13	.	TGTGCCAGCAGTTTTTCGGGAACTTCCGAGCAGTACTTC	CASSFSGTSEQYF
many	TRBV6-1	TRBJ1-1	14	.	TGTGCCAGCAGTGGTGAGGTTGGGGCAGCTCAAGCTTTCTTT	CASSGEVGAAQAFF
.	TRBV20-1	TRBJ2-5	11	.	TGCAGTGCTAGTTTCCGAGAGACCCAGTACTTC	CSASFRETQYF
few	TRBV9	TRBJ2-2	14	.	TGTGCCAGCAGCGTTGGGACGAACACCGGGGAGCTGTTTTTT	CASSVGTNTGELFF
.	TRBV20-1	TRBJ1-5	15	TRBD1	TGCAGTGCTAACACCCAGACAGGGAGCAATCAGCCCCAGCATTTT	CSANTQTGSNQPQHF
.	TRBV19	TRBJ2-1	14	.	TGTGCCAGTAGTCCAGGACTGGGAATGAATGAGCAGTTCTTC	CASSPGLGMNEQFF
few	TRBV6-2/TRBV6-3	TRBJ2-3	14	.	TGTGCCAGCAGTTACTCCGAACCCACAGATACGCAGTATTTT	CASSYSEPTDTQYF
few	TRBV29-1	TRBJ2-6	15	.	TGCAGCGTCGAGGTTGGAGGTGCTGGGGCCAACGTCCTGACTTTC	CSVEVGGAGANVLTF
many	TRBV7-7	TRBJ2-1	15	TRBD1	TGTGCTAGCAGTTCTGGGACAGGGGTTATCAATGAGCAGTTCTTC	CASSSGTGVINEQFF
many	TRBV5-6	TRBJ2-5	14	.	TGTGCCAGCAGCCTGGGTGGAGGGGGATTGACCCAGTACTTC	CASSLGGGGLTQYF
many	TRBV12-3/TRBV12-4	TRBJ1-1	14	TRBD1	TGTGCCAGCAGTTTGACAGGGGCGAACACTGAAGCTTTCTTT	CASSLTGANTEAFF
few	TRBV4-1	TRBJ2-5	15	TRBD1	TGCGCCAGCAGCCGACGGGACAGCCTGGGGGAGACCCAGTACTTC	CASSRRDSLGETQYF
many	TRBV7-2	TRBJ1-6	15	.	TGTGCCAGCAGCCCATACTCGGGGCTAAATTCACCCCTCCACTTT	CASSPYSGLNSPLHF
.	TRBV6-1	TRBJ2-1	16	.	TGTGCCAGCAGTGGAAGCCTAGCACCATCCTACAATGAGCAGTTCTTC	CASSGSLAPSYNEQFF
.	TRBV19	TRBJ2-7	15	TRBD1	TGTGCCAGTAGTTCGTACAGGGGGCAGCACTACGAGCAGTACTTC	CASSSYRGQHYEQYF
many	TRBV12-3/TRBV12-4	TRBJ1-1	14	.	TGTGCCAGCAGTCATCGACGGTTGAACACTGAAGCTTTCTTT	CASSHRRLNTEAFF
once	TRBV6-2/TRBV6-3	TRBJ2-7	12	.	TGTGCCAGCAGCATCGGACGCTACGAGCAGTACTTC	CASSIGRYEQYF
.	TRBV14	TRBJ2-2	13	.	TGTGCCACGTGCCCAGCGAACACCGGGGAGCTGTTTTTT	CATCPANTGELFF
few	TRBV29-1	TRBJ2-5	10	.	TGCAGCGTCCAGATGGAGACCCAGTACTTC	CSVQMETQYF
few	TRBV9	TRBJ2-3	16	TRBD2	TGTGCCAGCAGCGTAGCTCCCAGCGGGGGGGCAGATACGCAGTATTTT	CASSVAPSGGADTQYF
.	TRBV5-1	TRBJ2-7	12	.	TGCGCCAGCAGCCCGGCGGCTGGTGAGCAGTACTTC	CASSPAAGEQYF
few	TRBV6-1	TRBJ1-5	12	.	TGTGCCAGCAGGGCCAATCGACAGCCCCAGCATTTT	CASRANRQPQHF
many	TRBV6-1	TRBJ1-4	12	.	TGTGCCAGCAGCCGCAGGGGTGAAAAACTGTTTTTT	CASSRRGEKLFF
few	TRBV9	TRBJ2-3	16	TRBD2	TGTGCCAGCAGCGTAGAATCAGCGGGAGCGGGAGATACGCAGTATTTT	CASSVESAGAGDTQYF
.	TRBV20-1	TRBJ2-5	14	.	TGCAGTGCTAGAGATGGGCCCCCCCGACGGGCCCAGTACTTC	CSARDGPPRRAQYF
many	TRBV3-1	TRBJ1-5	14	.	TGTGCCAGCAGCCTAGGGGTTAGCAATCAGCCCCAGCATTTT	CASSLGVSNQPQHF